Presented here are 32 T cell receptor beta chains from one specimen sequenced in a study of blood T cell repertoires in COVID-19. TCRdb's copy holds only in-frame clones and misses some; the assay was immunoSEQ multiplex PCR. Of fewer than 50,000 clones listed, approximately 82% are singletons. Sequencing was performed on peripheral blood. These receptors were taken from a human donor in a cohort sampled during active COVID-19.

The V and J genes are TRBV7-2 and TRBJ2-7, with D perhaps matching TRBD2 (5 bases). The germline V and J ends were trimmed by 5 bases and 0 bases, with 11 bases remaining between them. The CDR3 runs 14 residues. Germline CDR1 and CDR2: SGHTA and FQGNSA. The DNA for the CDR3 is TGTGCCAGCAGCCCAGGAGGAAGCTCCTACGAGCAGTACTTC. This translates into CASSPGGSSYEQYF.

This rearrangement joins TRBV25-1 to TRBJ2-6; D not resolved. CDR3 length equals 14 residues. Germline V gene lookup returns CDR1 MGHDK and CDR2 SYGVNS. V dropped 0 bases and J dropped 8 bases, with 8 bases sitting between them. CDR3 sequence (DNA): TGTGCCAGCAGTGAATATTCGAAGCCCAACGTCCTGACTTTC. The encoded protein is CASSEYSKPNVLTF. Full variable domain (missing parts from reference TRBV25-1 and TRBJ2-6): EADIYQTPRYLVIGTGKKITLECSQTMGHDKMYWYQQDPGMELHLIHYSYGVNSTEKGDLSSESTVSRIRTEHFPLTLESARPSHTSQYLCASSEYSKPNVLTFGAGSRLTVL.

V is TRBV27 and J is TRBJ1-1, with 7 bases that match TRBD1. The CDR3 has 14 amino acids. J lost 1 base, V lost 7 bases, and 6 bases had no gene match. The germline gives CDR1 MNHEY, CDR2 SMNVEV (reference sequence). For the CDR3, the DNA is TGTGCCAGCAACCGACAGGGTCCGAACACTGAAGCTTTCTTT. Translation gives CASNRQGPNTEAFF.

The CDR3 here is CASSAHRDRGLINEKLFF. CDR3 bases: TGCGCCAGCAGCGCCCACCGGGACAGGGGGCTAATTAATGAAAAACTGTTTTTT. The rearrangement joins TRBV5-1 to TRBJ1-4, with 12 bases that match TRBD1. V was clipped by 4 bases and J by 4 bases; unmatched bases: 11. The germline CDR1 and CDR2 sequences are SGHRS and YFSETQ. CDR3 length equals 18 residues.

This chain links TRBV5-1 with TRBJ2-1; 8 nucleotides agree with TRBD1. With V trimmed by 6 bases and J by 2 bases, 10 bases remained unmatched. Germline values: CDR1 SGHRS, CDR2 YFSETQ. CDR3 length: 16 residues. The CDR3 DNA reads as TGCGCCAGCAACCCTCGGCCGGGACAGGCCTACAATGAGCAGTTCTTC. Translation gives CASNPRPGQAYNEQFF. The full variable domain, in which reference TRBV5-1 and TRBJ2-1 provide the parts outside the CDR3, is KAGVTQTPRYLIKTRGQQVTLSCSPISGHRSVSWYQQTPGQGLQFLFEYFSETQRNKGNFPGRFSGRQFSNSRSEMNVSTLELGDSALYLCASNPRPGQAYNEQFFGPGTRLTVL.

V usage is TRBV5-1 and J usage is TRBJ2-7, with 7 bases fitting TRBD1. V lost 3 bases, J lost 4 bases, and 4 bases stayed unmatched. CDR3 size: 13 residues. Germline assignment: CDR1 SGHRS and CDR2 YFSETQ. The CDR3 sequence is CASSSGTDYEQYF. The DNA of the CDR3 is TGCGCCAGCAGCTCCGGGACAGATTACGAGCAGTACTTC.

The chain employs TRBV4-3 and TRBJ1-1, with TRBD1 as a possible D gene (5 bases). The CDR3 is made up of 14 amino acids. Germline V lookup: CDR1 LGHNA, CDR2 YSLEER. V was trimmed by 0 bases and J by 6 bases, leaving 11 bases between them. The CDR3, as DNA: TGCGCCAGCAGCCAAGATTCAGGGAGGGCTGAAGCTTTCTTT. It is translated as CASSQDSGRAEAFF.

The gene calls are TRBV6-4 and TRBJ2-2; TRBD2 agrees at 9 bases. The CDR3 is 15 residues long. Trimming removed 6 bases from V and 3 bases from J; junction bases left unmatched: 5. Germline loops: CDR1 MRHNA, CDR2 SNTAGT. The CDR3 protein is CASRRGGLDTGELFF. In DNA form, the CDR3 reads TGTGCCAGCAGGCGGGGGGGCCTCGACACCGGGGAGCTGTTTTTT.

The gene calls are TRBV4-2 and TRBJ2-6, with D hard to call. The germline CDR1 and CDR2 sequences are LGHNA and YNFKEQ. This CDR3 comprises 17 residues. Trimming removed 0 bases at V and 0 bases at J, with 9 bases between. CDR3 sequence reads: CASSQEVGLSGANVLTF. CDR3 bases: TGTGCCAGCAGCCAAGAAGTGGGCCTCTCTGGGGCCAACGTCCTGACTTTC.

J is TRBJ1-2 and V is TRBV4-3, with TRBD1 matching 10 bases. CDR1 and CDR2 (germline): LGHNA, YSLEER. This CDR3 has 15 residues. V trimming: 3 bases; J trimming: 5 bases; junction bases outside the gene matches: 6. The CDR3 DNA follows: TGCGCCAGCAGCCAGACGACAGGGGGCGCTTATGGCTACACCTTC. The encoded protein is CASSQTTGGAYGYTF.

This chain connects TRBV14 to TRBJ1-4; D is possibly TRBD1 (5 bases). The CDR3 loop spans 15 amino acids. The V end lost 4 bases, the J end lost 0 bases, and 9 bases lay between the germline ends. The germline gives CDR1 SGHDN, CDR2 FVKESK. The CDR3 reads CASSRQTATNEKLFF. In DNA form, the CDR3 reads TGTGCCAGCAGCCGCCAGACAGCAACTAATGAAAAACTGTTTTTT.

The chain joins TRBV5-1 to TRBJ2-5, with a tentative D call TRBD1 (5 bases). V gave up 3 bases and J gave up 1 base, with 13 bases separating them. Germline CDR1 and CDR2: SGHRS and YFSETQ. CDR3 length: 15 residues. The CDR3 coding sequence is TGCGCCAGCAGCTCAGACCAGGGTCCCCAAGAGACCCAGTACTTC. It yields the protein CASSSDQGPQETQYF.

The chain joins TRBV7-6 to TRBJ1-1; a weak D match, TRBD1 (5 bases). V gave up 2 bases and J gave up 4 bases, with 23 bases separating them. The CDR3 runs to 18 residues. CDR1 and CDR2 (germline): SGHVS, FNYEAQ. This chain's CDR3 is CASSLRVPDSQIGTEAFF. As DNA, the CDR3 is TGTGCCAGCAGCTTAAGAGTCCCAGACAGTCAAATAGGCACTGAAGCTTTCTTT.

The J gene is TRBJ1-2, the V gene TRBV5-1; D is unresolved. V was shortened by 2 bases and J by 4 bases, with 12 bases between the two germline ends. The CDR3 spans 14 residues. CDR1 is SGHRS, CDR2 YFSETQ, per germline. The CDR3 spells CASSLDPLSYGYTF. The CDR3 DNA is TGCGCCAGCAGCTTAGATCCTCTTAGCTATGGCTACACCTTC.

The genes are TRBV9 and TRBJ2-1; the D gene is possibly TRBD1 (6 bases). The V end lost 5 bases, the J end lost 5 bases, and 17 bases lay between the germline ends. Germline assignment: CDR1 SGDLS and CDR2 YYNGEE. This CDR3 region has 15 residues. The CDR3 bases are TGTGCCAGCAGTCGACGGACAGCACTCAACAATGAGCAGTTCTTC. Translation: CASSRRTALNNEQFF.

For the CDR3, the DNA is TGTGCCATCAGTGTATGGACAGCAAAAGGGGAGACCCAGTACTTC. This gives the protein CAISVWTAKGETQYF. This chain joins TRBV10-3 and TRBJ2-5, with D possibly being TRBD1 (6 bases). Per the germline V gene, CDR1 is ENHRY and CDR2 is SYGVKD. The V end was cut by 4 bases, the J end by 5 bases, with 17 bases between. The CDR3 sequence is 15 residues long.

V usage is TRBV20-1 and J usage is TRBJ1-1; D remains ambiguous. This CDR3 has 14 amino acids. V was cut by 3 bases and J by 4 bases, with 15 bases left in between. CDR1 is DFQATT, CDR2 SNEGSKA, per germline (reference sequence). The CDR3 spells CSASRPGSITEAFF. The CDR3 DNA follows: TGCAGTGCTAGTCGACCGGGTTCGATCACTGAAGCTTTCTTT.

There are a few counts of this clone. The V and J genes are TRBV7-2 and TRBJ1-6, with 8 bases that match TRBD1. Germline loops: CDR1 SGHTA, CDR2 FQGNSA. The CDR3 is made up of 16 amino acids. With 1 base clipped from V and 7 bases from J, the junction kept 6 bases outside the gene matches. CDR3 nucleotide sequence: TGTGCCAGCAGCTTAGGTCCAGGGGGCGTGAATTCACCCCTCCACTTT. As protein: CASSLGPGGVNSPLHF.

The V and J genes are TRBV6-2 or TRBV6-3 and TRBJ2-1; 13 bases map to TRBD2. The CDR3 runs 16 residues. Trimming removed 4 bases from V and 5 bases from J; junction bases left unmatched: 5. Germline V gives CDR1 MNHEY, CDR2 SVGEGT. CDR3 region: CASSSPGLAGDNEQFF. The CDR3 nucleotides read TGTGCCAGCAGTTCCCCAGGACTAGCGGGGGACAATGAGCAGTTCTTC.

The chain combines TRBV5-1 with TRBJ2-7; TRBD1 matches 10 bases. The CDR3 length is 16 residues. The V and J ends lost 4 bases and 6 bases, in that order; junction bases with no gene match: 13. Germline V gene data show CDR1 as SGHRS and CDR2 as YFSETQ. CDR3 sequence (DNA): TGCGCCAGCAGCCGCGGGACAGGGGTGTTTTCAGGCGAGCAGTACTTC. Translated: CASSRGTGVFSGEQYF.

This chain links TRBV7-8 with TRBJ2-2; D is ambiguous. The CDR3 extends over 14 amino acids. Germline V CDR1 and CDR2: SGHVS, FQNEAQ. Deletions cut 1 base from V and 6 bases from J, with 9 bases between. The CDR3 coding sequence is TGTGCCAGCAGCTTAGAACTGCGCGCCGGGGAGCTGTTTTTT. Its protein is CASSLELRAGELFF.

The CDR3 region has the DNA TGCGCCAGCAGCTTGGCGGTAGGACAGGGCTTAACTGAAGCTTTCTTT. It encodes CASSLAVGQGLTEAFF. V usage is TRBV5-1 and J usage is TRBJ1-1; 8 nucleotides match TRBD1. V was clipped by 0 bases and J by 5 bases; unmatched bases: 9. The CDR3 length is 16 residues. CDR1 and CDR2 (germline): SGHRS, YFSETQ.

This chain uses TRBV6-1 with TRBJ2-7; weak D call: TRBD2 (6 bases). V lost 2 bases to trimming and J lost 3 bases, with 14 bases between them. CDR1 is MNHNS, CDR2 SASEGT, per germline. The CDR3 extends over 15 amino acids. The CDR3: CASSERGGVGYEQYF. CDR3 in DNA: TGTGCCAGCAGTGAAAGGGGAGGAGTCGGCTACGAGCAGTACTTC.

The chain is built from TRBV5-6 and TRBJ1-1; 8 positions agree with TRBD1. V shed 3 bases, J shed 1 base, and the junction held 8 bases outside the gene matches. This CDR3 contains 16 residues. Germline CDR1 and CDR2: SGHDT and YYEEEE. CDR3 sequence (DNA): TGTGCCAGCAGCTCACTTACCGGGACAGGGAACACTGAAGCTTTCTTT. Residues: CASSSLTGTGNTEAFF.

The chain joins TRBV28 to TRBJ2-7; D perhaps matches TRBD1 (5 bases). This CDR3 is 15 amino acids long. Trimming shortened V by 3 bases and J by 0 bases, and 12 bases separated the two germline ends. Looked up from germline, CDR1 is MDHEN and CDR2 is SYDVKM. The CDR3 bases are TGTGCCAGCAGTTTTTCCCAGGGTTACTCCTACGAGCAGTACTTC. It is translated as CASSFSQGYSYEQYF.

This chain links TRBV4-1 with TRBJ1-1; 9 bases line up with TRBD1. Per germline, CDR1 MGHRA and CDR2 YSYEKL. V lost 2 bases, J lost 11 bases, and 15 bases stayed unmatched. CDR3 length: 16 amino acids. As DNA, the CDR3 is TGCGCCAGCAGCCAAACGTGGGGACAGGGAGGTTTGGGGGCTTTCTTT. This encodes CASSQTWGQGGLGAFF.

V usage is TRBV5-1 and J usage is TRBJ1-2; 7 positions match TRBD1. The V gene end was trimmed by 3 bases and the J gene end by 2 bases; junction bases not matched to a gene: 10. Germline V gives CDR1 SGHRS, CDR2 YFSETQ. The CDR3 contains 16 residues. CDR3 sequence (DNA): TGCGCCAGCAGCTCTACGGTCCAGGGGGTCAACTATGGCTACACCTTC. Translating it yields CASSSTVQGVNYGYTF.

This clone has only one observation. V usage is TRBV2 and J usage is TRBJ1-4; D ambiguous. CDR3 length: 12 residues. CDR1 and CDR2 from the germline V gene are SNHLY and FYNNEI. V shed 5 bases and J shed 8 bases, with 9 bases lying between them. As DNA, the CDR3 is TGTGCCAGCAGTTACGTTCGGGAAAAACTGTTTTTT. Its translation: CASSYVREKLFF.

The J gene is TRBJ2-3, the V gene TRBV3-1 (or the pseudogene TRBV3-2); TRBD1 aligns across 11 bases. The CDR3 length is 16 residues. Germline V gene data show CDR1 as LGHDT and CDR2 as YNNKEL (reference sequence). Trimming removed 3 bases from V and 6 bases from J; junction bases left unmatched: 8. The CDR3 loop is CASSHFWTGGRDTQYF. The CDR3 DNA reads as TGTGCCAGCAGCCATTTTTGGACAGGGGGCCGGGATACGCAGTATTTT.

The V and J genes are TRBV5-1 and TRBJ1-2, with TRBD1 as a possible D gene (6 bases). This CDR3 is 13 amino acids long. The V and J ends lost 2 bases and 4 bases respectively, with 9 bases between them. Germline-derived CDR1 and CDR2 are SGHRS and YFSETQ. CDR3 nucleotide sequence: TGCGCCAGCAGCTTTGAAGGGGGCTATGGCTACACCTTC. It is translated as CASSFEGGYGYTF.

The chain combines TRBV30 with TRBJ2-6; D not resolved. CDR3 length equals 19 residues. V gave up 5 bases and J gave up 0 bases, with 23 bases separating them. CDR1 and CDR2 (germline): GTSNPN, SVGIG (reference sequence). The CDR3, as DNA: TGTGCCTGGGTCAAGCTTCGGATCCAGGATGGCTCTGGGGCCAACGTCCTGACTTTC. Its translation is CAWVKLRIQDGSGANVLTF.

The chain uses TRBV12-3 or TRBV12-4 and TRBJ2-7; D not resolved. This CDR3 region has 12 residues. Trimming left V 5 bases short and J 3 bases short, with 8 bases between. CDR3 coding DNA: TGTGCCAGCAGTGGCCCTAGCTACGAGCAGTACTTC. Its protein product is CASSGPSYEQYF.